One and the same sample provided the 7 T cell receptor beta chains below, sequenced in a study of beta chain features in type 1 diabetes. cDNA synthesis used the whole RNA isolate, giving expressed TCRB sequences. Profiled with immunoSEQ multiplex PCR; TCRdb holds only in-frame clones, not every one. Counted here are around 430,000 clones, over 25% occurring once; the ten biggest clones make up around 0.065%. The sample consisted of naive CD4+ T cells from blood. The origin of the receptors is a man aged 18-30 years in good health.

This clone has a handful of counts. The DNA of the CDR3 is TGTGCCAGCAGTGTGGCCCTGAAAAACATTCAGTACTTC. Translation gives CASSVALKNIQYF. The chain couples TRBV2 to TRBJ2-4; D is uncertain. Germline CDR1 and CDR2: SNHLY and FYNNEI. The V gene lost 4 bases and the J gene lost 4 bases, with 8 bases spanning the gap. The CDR3 has 13 amino acids.

The CDR3 DNA reads TGTGCCAGCAGCGTAATTAGTGGTCAAGCCTACAATGAGCAGTTCTTC. Translating gives CASSVISGQAYNEQFF. The J gene is TRBJ2-1, the V gene TRBV9; D gene unclear. V lost 1 base and J 2 bases, leaving 13 bases between the germline ends. Germline V CDR1 and CDR2: SGDLS, YYNGEE. This CDR3 is 16 amino acids long. The whole variable domain, filled in from reference TRBV9 and TRBJ2-1, reads DSGVTQTPKHLITATGQRVTLRCSPRSGDLSVYWYQQSLDQGLQFLIQYYNGEERAKGNILERFSAQQFPDLHSELNLSSLELGDSALYFCASSVISGQAYNEQFFGPGTRLTVL.

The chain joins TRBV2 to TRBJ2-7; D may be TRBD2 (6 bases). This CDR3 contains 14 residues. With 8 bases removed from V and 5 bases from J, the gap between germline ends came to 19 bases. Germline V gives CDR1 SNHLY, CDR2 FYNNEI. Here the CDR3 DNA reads TGTGCCAGCCGGCGGGACGGAGGCTTCGACGAGCAGTACTTC. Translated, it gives CASRRDGGFDEQYF. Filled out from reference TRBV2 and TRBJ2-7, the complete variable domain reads EPEVTQTPSHQVTQMGQEVILRCVPISNHLYFYWYRQILGQKVEFLVSFYNNEISEKSEIFDDQFSVERPDGSNFTLKIRSTKLEDSAMYFCASRRDGGFDEQYFGPGTRLTVT.

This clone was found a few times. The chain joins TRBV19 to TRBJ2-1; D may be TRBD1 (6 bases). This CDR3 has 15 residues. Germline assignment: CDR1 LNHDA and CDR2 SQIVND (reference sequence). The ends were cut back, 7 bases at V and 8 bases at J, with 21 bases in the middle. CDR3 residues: CASTPLGTRIDEQFF. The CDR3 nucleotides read TGTGCCAGTACCCCGCTCGGGACACGGATTGATGAGCAGTTCTTC.

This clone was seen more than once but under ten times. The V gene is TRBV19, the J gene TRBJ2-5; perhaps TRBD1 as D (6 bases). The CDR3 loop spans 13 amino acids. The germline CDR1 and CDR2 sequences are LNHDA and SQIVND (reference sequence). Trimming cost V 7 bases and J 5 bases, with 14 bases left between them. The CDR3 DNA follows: TGTGCCAGTACCACCACAGGGTTGGAGACCCAGTACTTC. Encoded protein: CASTTTGLETQYF. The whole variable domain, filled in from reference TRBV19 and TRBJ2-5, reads DGGITQSPKYLFRKEGQNVTLSCEQNLNHDAMYWYRQDPGQGLRLIYYSQIVNDFQKGDIAEGYSVSREKKESFPLTVTSAQKNPTAFYLCASTTTGLETQYFGPGTRLLVL.

DNA of the CDR3: TGCGCCAGCAGGGGATCCTACGAGCAGTACTTC. It codes for CASRGSYEQYF. The chain carries TRBV5-1 and TRBJ2-7; D call uncertain. The germline V gene encodes CDR1 SGHRS and CDR2 YFSETQ. CDR3 length: 11 amino acids. V was pared by 5 bases and J by 1 base, with 4 bases between.

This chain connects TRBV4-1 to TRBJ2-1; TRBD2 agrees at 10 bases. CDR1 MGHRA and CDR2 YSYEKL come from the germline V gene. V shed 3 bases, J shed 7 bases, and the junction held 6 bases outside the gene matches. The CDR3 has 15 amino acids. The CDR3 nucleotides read TGCGCCAGCAGCCAGCCGACTAGCGGGTCTAATGAGCAGTTCTTC. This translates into CASSQPTSGSNEQFF.